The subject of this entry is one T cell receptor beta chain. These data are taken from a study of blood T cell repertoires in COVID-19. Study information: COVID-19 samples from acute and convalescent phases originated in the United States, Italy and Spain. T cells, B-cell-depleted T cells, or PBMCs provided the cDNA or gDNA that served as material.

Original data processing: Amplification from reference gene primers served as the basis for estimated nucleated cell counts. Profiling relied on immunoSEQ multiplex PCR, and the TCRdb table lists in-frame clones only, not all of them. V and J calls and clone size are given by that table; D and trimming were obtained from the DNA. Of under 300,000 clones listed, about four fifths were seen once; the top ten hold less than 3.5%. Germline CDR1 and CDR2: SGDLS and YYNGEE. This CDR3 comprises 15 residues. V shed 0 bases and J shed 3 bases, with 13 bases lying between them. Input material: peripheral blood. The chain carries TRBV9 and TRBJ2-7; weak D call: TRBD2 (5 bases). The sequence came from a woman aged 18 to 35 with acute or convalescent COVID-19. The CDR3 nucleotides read TGTGCCAGCAGCGTAGCAGCGGCAAAAATCTACGAGCAGTACTTC. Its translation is CASSVAAAKIYEQYF.